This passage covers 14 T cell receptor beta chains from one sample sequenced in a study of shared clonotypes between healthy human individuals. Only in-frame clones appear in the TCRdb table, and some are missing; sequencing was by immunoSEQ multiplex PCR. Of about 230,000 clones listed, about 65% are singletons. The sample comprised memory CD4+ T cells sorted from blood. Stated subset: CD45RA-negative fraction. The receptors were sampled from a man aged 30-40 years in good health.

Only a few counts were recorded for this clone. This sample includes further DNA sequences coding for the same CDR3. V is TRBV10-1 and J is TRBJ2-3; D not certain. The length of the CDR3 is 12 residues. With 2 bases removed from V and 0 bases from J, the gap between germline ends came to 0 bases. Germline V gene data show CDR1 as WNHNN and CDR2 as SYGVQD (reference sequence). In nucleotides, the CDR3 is TGCGCCAGCAGTGAGAGCACAGATACGCAGTATTTT. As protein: CASSESTDTQYF.

CDR3 nucleotides: TGTGCCAGCAGCATACAACTCGGGGGCGAGCAGTACTTC. Translated, it gives CASSIQLGGEQYF. The chain is built from TRBV11-2 and TRBJ2-7; possibly TRBD2 for D (6 bases). The germline V gene has CDR1 SGHAT and CDR2 FQNNGV. The CDR3 has 13 residues. The ends were cut back, 5 bases at V and 6 bases at J, with 14 bases in the middle.

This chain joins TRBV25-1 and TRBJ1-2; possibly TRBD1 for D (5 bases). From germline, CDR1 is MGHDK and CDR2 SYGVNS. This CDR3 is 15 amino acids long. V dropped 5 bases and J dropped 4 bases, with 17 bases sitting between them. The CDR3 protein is CASSPPGEGGYGYTF. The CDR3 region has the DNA TGTGCCAGCAGTCCTCCGGGGGAGGGTGGCTATGGCTACACCTTC.

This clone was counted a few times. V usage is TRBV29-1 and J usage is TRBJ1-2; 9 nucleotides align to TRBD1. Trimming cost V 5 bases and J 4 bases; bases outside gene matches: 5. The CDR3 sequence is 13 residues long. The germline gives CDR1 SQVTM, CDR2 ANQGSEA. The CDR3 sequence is CSVRQGVPYGYTF. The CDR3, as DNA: TGCAGCGTTCGACAGGGGGTTCCCTATGGCTACACCTTC.

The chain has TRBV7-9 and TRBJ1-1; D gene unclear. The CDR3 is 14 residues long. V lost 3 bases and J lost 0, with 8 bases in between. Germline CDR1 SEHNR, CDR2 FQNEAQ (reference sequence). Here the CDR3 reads CASSFVAMNTEAFF. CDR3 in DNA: TGTGCCAGCAGCTTCGTAGCTATGAACACTGAAGCTTTCTTT.

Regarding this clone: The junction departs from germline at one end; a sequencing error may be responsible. CDR3 DNA sequence: TGTGCCAGCAGCTTGGCCGGAAAGGACGGTACCCCATTT. Protein sequence: CASSLAGKDGTPF. The V and J genes are TRBV5-4 and TRBJ1-3, with unresolved D. Germline CDR1 and CDR2: SGHNT and YYREEE (reference sequence). This CDR3 has 13 residues.

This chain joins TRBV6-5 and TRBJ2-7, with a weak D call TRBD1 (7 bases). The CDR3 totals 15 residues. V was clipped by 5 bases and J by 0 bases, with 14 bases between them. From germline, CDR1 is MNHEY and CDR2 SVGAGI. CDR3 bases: TGTGCCAGCAGTCGGGGGACAGCTAGCTCCTACGAGCAGTACTTC. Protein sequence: CASSRGTASSYEQYF.

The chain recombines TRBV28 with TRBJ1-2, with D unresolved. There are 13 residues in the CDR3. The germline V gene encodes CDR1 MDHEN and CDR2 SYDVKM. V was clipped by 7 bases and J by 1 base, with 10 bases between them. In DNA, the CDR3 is TGTGCCAGCATGAAGGATGGTAACTATGGCTACACCTTC. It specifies CASMKDGNYGYTF.

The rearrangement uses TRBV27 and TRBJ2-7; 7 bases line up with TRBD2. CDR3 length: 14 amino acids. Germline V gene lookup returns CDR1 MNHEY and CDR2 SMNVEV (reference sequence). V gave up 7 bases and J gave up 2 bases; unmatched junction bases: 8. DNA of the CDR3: TGTGCCAGCACCCCGGGGGGTTTCCCCTACGAGCAGTACTTC. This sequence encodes CASTPGGFPYEQYF.

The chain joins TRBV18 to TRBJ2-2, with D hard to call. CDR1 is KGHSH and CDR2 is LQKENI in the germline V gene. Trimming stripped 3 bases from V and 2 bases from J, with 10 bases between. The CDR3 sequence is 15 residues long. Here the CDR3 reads CASSPSTANTGELFF. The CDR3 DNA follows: TGTGCCAGCTCACCGTCGACCGCAAACACCGGGGAGCTGTTTTTT.

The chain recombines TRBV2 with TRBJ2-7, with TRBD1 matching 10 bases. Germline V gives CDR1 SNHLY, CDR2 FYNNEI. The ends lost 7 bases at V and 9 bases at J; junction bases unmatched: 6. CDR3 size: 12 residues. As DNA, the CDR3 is TGTGCCAGCAAGGACAGGGGGTATCGGCAGTACTTC. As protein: CASKDRGYRQYF.

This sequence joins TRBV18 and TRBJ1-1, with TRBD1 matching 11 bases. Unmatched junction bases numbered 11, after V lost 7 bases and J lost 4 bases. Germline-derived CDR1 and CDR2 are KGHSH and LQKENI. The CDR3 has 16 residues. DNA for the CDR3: TGTGCCAGCTTCCCCGGGACAGGGGGAGTTGGCACTGAAGCTTTCTTT. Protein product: CASFPGTGGVGTEAFF.

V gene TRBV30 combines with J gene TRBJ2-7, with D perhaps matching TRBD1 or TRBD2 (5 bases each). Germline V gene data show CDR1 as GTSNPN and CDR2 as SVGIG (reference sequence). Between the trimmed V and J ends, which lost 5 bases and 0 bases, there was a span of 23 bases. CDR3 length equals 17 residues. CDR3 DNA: TGTGCCTGGGGGGGTGGCTACCCCTCGTTAAGCTCCTACGAGCAGTACTTC. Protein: CAWGGGYPSLSSYEQYF.

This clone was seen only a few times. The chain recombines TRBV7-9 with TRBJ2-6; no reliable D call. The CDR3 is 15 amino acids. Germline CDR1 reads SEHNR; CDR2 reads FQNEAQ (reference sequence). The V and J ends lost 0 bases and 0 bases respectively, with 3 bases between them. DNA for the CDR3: TGTGCCAGCAGCTTAGCCAGCTCTGGGGCCAACGTCCTGACTTTC. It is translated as CASSLASSGANVLTF.